The entry below describes one TCR beta chain. Its antigen is undetermined. Time point meaning: cycle 4 day 1 (C4D1), after 5 to 7 weeks of nivolumab. Each patient relapsed following autologous stem cell transplantation, and prior brentuximab vedotin exposure differed. Relapsed/refractory classical Hodgkin lymphoma patients had complete, partial or progressive responses. The data are from a study of PD-1 blockade in classical Hodgkin lymphoma. Turning to the study itself: Intravenous infusions of nivolumab 3 mg/kg reached patients every 2 weeks.

Whole-study results and caveats: Researchers reported that CD4+ TCR diversity, though not CD8+, rose significantly by C4D1.

The V gene's germline CDR1 is SGHNT and CDR2 YYREEE (reference sequence). CDR3 length equals 16 residues. V lost 1 base, J lost 0 bases, and 4 bases stayed unmatched. Measured with immunoSEQ multiplex PCR; TCRdb has only the in-frame clones, and not every one. The sample lists almost 7,000 clones, about 86% occurring once. The chain is built from TRBV5-4 and TRBJ2-5, with TRBD1 identical over 9 bases. This sequence originates from a human donor with classical Hodgkin lymphoma. The specimen comprised peripheral blood mononuclear cells (PBMCs), sampled before the fourth cycle of nivolumab. For the CDR3, the DNA is TGTGCCAGCAGCTTGTTGGGACAGGGTTACCAAGAGACCCAGTACTTC. Translated, it gives CASSLLGQGYQETQYF.